Listed here are 8 T cell receptor beta chains from one sample, sequenced in a study of vaccination effects on CD4 cells after COVID-19. Antigen specificity for these receptors is unknown. The authors isolated CD4+ T cells after 10 days of culture. As their vaccination, participants received two doses of either BNT162b2 or mRNA-1273. Using immunoSEQ multiplex PCR, the repertoire was profiled, and TCRdb retains in-frame clones only, with some absent. The data contain tens of thousands of clones, less than 85% of them seen just once; the ten biggest clones take up more than 2%. Sequencing used CD4+ T cells from PBMCs cultured without peptide, obtained after COVID-19 vaccination. Receptors were obtained from a human donor who received a COVID-19 vaccine.

V usage is TRBV29-1 and J usage is TRBJ1-2; no clear D gene. V was trimmed by 7 bases and J by 0 bases, leaving 12 bases between them. The CDR3 has 13 residues. Germline V gives CDR1 SQVTM, CDR2 ANQGSEA. The chain's CDR3 is CSARGTANYGYTF. In DNA form, the CDR3 reads TGCAGCGCCCGCGGTACAGCTAACTATGGCTACACCTTC. Using reference TRBV29-1 and TRBJ1-2 for the parts outside the CDR3, the full variable domain is SAVISQKPSRDICQRGTSLTIQCQVDSQVTMMFWYRQQPGQSLTLIATANQGSEATYESGFVIDKFPISRPNLTFSTLTVSNMSPEDSSIYLCSARGTANYGYTFGSGTRLTVV.

The gene calls are TRBV5-4 and TRBJ1-2; 9 bases line up with TRBD1. V was clipped by 4 bases and J by 7 bases; unmatched bases: 8. In germline, CDR1 is SGHNT, CDR2 YYREEE (reference sequence). This CDR3 comprises 14 residues. The CDR3 region is CASSPPRDRAGYTF. The CDR3 nucleotides read TGTGCCAGCAGCCCCCCCCGGGACAGGGCTGGCTACACCTTC.

The J gene is TRBJ2-3, the V gene TRBV2; weak D call: TRBD2 (6 bases). The V gene's germline CDR1 is SNHLY and CDR2 FYNNEI. There are 15 residues in the CDR3. The V end was cut by 4 bases, the J end by 2 bases, with 13 bases between. This CDR3 is CASSGASDFTDTQYF. The CDR3 DNA follows: TGTGCCAGCAGTGGGGCTAGCGACTTCACAGATACGCAGTATTTT.

Only one count was recorded for this clone. This chain uses TRBV9 with TRBJ2-3; D is ambiguous. This CDR3 spans 13 amino acids. Trimming shortened V by 0 bases and J by 5 bases, and 7 bases separated the two germline ends. Germline V gene sequence: CDR1 SGDLS, CDR2 YYNGEE. In DNA form, the CDR3 reads TGTGCCAGCAGCGTAGACAAGCAAGATACGCAGTATTTT. Its protein product is CASSVDKQDTQYF.

Notes on this clone: Other DNA sequences in this sample translate to the same CDR3. The V and J genes are TRBV7-9 and TRBJ1-5; 7 bases fit TRBD1. CDR3 size: 16 residues. Looked up from germline, CDR1 is SEHNR and CDR2 is FQNEAQ (reference sequence). Trimming removed 1 base from V and 0 bases from J; junction bases left unmatched: 3. This chain's CDR3 is CASSLGTGDSNQPQHF. For the CDR3, the DNA is TGTGCCAGCAGCTTAGGTACAGGGGATAGCAATCAGCCCCAGCATTTT. Using reference TRBV7-9 and TRBJ1-5 for the parts outside the CDR3, the full variable domain is DTGVSQNPRHKITKRGQNVTFRCDPISEHNRLYWYRQTLGQGPEFLTYFQNEAQLEKSRLLSDRFSAERPKGSFSTLEIQRTEQGDSAMYLCASSLGTGDSNQPQHFGDGTRLSIL.

In its sample, this clone was seen many times. The same CDR3 is also encoded by other DNA sequences in this sample. J is TRBJ1-5 and V is TRBV12-3 or TRBV12-4; D gene ambiguous. CDR3 length: 12 amino acids. Deletions cut 3 bases from V and 4 bases from J, with 4 bases between. The CDR3 loop reads CASSFGNQPQHF. CDR3 bases: TGTGCCAGCAGTTTCGGGAATCAGCCCCAGCATTTT.

The chain is built from TRBV11-2 and TRBJ2-7; 7 bases agree with TRBD1. Germline assignment: CDR1 SGHAT and CDR2 FQNNGV. Trimming took 6 bases from V and 2 from J; bases not matched to a gene: 10. The CDR3 covers 15 residues. The CDR3: CASRHSRDRTYEQYV. The CDR3 DNA reads as TGTGCCAGCAGACATTCCCGGGACAGAACCTACGAGCAGTACGTC.

The chain joins TRBV7-9 to TRBJ2-2; maybe TRBD2 (7 bases). In germline, CDR1 is SEHNR, CDR2 FQNEAQ (reference sequence). The CDR3 consists of 14 residues. Deletions cut 11 bases from V and 4 bases from J, with 17 bases between. For the CDR3, the DNA is TGTGCCGGCGGACGGGGGGCAGGCACCGGGGAGCTGTTTTTT. This codes for CAGGRGAGTGELFF.